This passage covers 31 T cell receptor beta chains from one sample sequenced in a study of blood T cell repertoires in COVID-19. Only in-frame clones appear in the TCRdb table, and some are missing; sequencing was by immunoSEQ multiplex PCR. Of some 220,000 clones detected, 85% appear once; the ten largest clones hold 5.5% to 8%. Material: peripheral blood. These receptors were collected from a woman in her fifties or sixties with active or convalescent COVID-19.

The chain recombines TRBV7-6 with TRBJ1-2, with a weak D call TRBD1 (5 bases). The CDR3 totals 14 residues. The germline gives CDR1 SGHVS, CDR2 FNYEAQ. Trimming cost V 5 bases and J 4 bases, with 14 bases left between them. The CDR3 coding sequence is TGTGCCAGCAGCCAAACGACAGCCTCCTATGGCTACACCTTC. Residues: CASSQTTASYGYTF.

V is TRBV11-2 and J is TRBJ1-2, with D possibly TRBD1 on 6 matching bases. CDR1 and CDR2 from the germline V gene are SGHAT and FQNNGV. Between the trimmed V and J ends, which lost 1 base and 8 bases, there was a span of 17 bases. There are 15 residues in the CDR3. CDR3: CASSLAGTTTIGYTF. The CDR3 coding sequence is TGTGCCAGCAGCTTAGCCGGGACAACGACAATCGGCTACACCTTC. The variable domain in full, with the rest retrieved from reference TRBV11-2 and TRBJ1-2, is EAGVAQSPRYKIIEKRQSVAFWCNPISGHATLYWYQQILGQGPKLLIQFQNNGVVDDSQLPKDRFSAERLKGVDSTLKIQPAKLEDSAVYLCASSLAGTTTIGYTFGSGTRLTVV.

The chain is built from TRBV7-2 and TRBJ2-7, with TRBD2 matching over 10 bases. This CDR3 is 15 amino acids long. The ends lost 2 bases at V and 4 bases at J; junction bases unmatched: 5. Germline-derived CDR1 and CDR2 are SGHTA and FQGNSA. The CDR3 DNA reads TGTGCCAGCAGCTTATACGCTAGCGGGAGTTACGAGCAGTACTTC. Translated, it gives CASSLYASGSYEQYF.

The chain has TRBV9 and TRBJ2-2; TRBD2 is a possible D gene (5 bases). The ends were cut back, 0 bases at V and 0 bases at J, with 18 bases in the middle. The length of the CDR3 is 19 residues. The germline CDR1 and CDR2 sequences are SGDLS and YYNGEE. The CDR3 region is CASSVELVSGFANTGELFF. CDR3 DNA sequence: TGTGCCAGCAGCGTAGAATTGGTATCGGGGTTCGCGAACACCGGGGAGCTGTTTTTT.

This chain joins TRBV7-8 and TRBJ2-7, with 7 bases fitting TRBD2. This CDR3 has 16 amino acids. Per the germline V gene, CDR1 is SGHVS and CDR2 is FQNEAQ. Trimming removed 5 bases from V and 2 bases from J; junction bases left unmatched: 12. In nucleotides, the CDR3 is TGTGCCAGCAGCGCAAGTTACGGGACTACCGCCTACGAGCAGTACGTC. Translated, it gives CASSASYGTTAYEQYV.

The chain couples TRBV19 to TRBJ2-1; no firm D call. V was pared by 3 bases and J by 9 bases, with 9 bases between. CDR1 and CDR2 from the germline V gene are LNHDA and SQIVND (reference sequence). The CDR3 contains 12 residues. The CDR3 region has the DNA TGTGCCAGTAGTATCCCCCGCGGTGAGCAGTTCTTC. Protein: CASSIPRGEQFF.

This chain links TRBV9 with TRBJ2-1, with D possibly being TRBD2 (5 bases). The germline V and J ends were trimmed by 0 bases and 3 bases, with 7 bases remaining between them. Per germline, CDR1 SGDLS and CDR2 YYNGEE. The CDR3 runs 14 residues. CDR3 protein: CASSVERGYNEQFF. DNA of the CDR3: TGTGCCAGCAGCGTAGAACGGGGCTACAATGAGCAGTTCTTC.

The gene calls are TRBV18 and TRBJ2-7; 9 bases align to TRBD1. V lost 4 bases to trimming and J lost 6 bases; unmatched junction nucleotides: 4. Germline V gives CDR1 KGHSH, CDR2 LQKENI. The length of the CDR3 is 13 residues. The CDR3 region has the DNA TGTGCCAGCTCACTCGGGACAGGGTCCGAGCAGTACGTC. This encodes CASSLGTGSEQYV.

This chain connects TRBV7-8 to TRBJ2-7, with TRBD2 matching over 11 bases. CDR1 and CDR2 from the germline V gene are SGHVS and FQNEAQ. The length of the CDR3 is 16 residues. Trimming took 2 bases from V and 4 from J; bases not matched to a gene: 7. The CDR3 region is CASSLNGGLAEYEQYF. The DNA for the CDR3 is TGTGCCAGCAGCTTAAACGGGGGACTAGCGGAGTACGAGCAGTACTTC. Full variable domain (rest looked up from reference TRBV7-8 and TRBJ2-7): GAGVSQSPRYKVAKRGQDVALRCDPISGHVSLFWYQQALGQGPEFLTYFQNEAQLDKSGLPSDRFFAERPEGSVSTLKIQRTQQEDSAVYLCASSLNGGLAEYEQYFGPGTRLTVT.

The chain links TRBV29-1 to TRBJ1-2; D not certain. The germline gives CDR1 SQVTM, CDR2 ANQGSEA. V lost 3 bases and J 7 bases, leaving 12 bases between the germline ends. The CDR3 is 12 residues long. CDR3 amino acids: CSVEQSLSGYTF. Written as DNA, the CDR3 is TGCAGCGTTGAGCAATCCCTTAGTGGCTACACCTTC.

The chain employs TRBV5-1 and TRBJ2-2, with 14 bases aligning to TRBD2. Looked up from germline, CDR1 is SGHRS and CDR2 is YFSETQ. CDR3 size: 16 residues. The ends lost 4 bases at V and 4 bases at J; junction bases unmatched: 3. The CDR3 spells CASSPGLAGGTGELFF. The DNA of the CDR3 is TGCGCCAGCAGCCCTGGACTAGCGGGGGGCACCGGGGAGCTGTTTTTT.

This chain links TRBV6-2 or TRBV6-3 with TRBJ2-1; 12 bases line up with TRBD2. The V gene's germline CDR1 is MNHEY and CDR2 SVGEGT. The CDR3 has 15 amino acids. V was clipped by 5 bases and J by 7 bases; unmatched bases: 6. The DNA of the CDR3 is TGTGCCAGCAGTCTAGCGGGGGGGCCGGGTAATGAGCAGTTCTTC. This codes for CASSLAGGPGNEQFF.

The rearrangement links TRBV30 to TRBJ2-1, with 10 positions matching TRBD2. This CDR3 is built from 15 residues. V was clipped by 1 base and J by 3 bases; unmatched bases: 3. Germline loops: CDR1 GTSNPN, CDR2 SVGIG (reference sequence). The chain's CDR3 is CAWSGRLAGYNEQFF. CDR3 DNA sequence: TGTGCCTGGAGTGGGCGACTAGCGGGCTACAATGAGCAGTTCTTC.

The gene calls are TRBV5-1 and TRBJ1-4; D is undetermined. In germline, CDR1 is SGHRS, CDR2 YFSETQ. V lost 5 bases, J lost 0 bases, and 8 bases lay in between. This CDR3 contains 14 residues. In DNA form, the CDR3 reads TGCGCCAGCAGGTCGGGAGCAACTAATGAAAAACTGTTTTTT. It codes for CASRSGATNEKLFF.

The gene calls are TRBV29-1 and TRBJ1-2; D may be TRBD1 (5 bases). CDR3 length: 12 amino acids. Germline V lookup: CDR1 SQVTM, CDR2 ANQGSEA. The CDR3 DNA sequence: TGCAGTTTCATCGGGGGGAGGGGTGGCTACACCTTC. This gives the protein CSFIGGRGGYTF.

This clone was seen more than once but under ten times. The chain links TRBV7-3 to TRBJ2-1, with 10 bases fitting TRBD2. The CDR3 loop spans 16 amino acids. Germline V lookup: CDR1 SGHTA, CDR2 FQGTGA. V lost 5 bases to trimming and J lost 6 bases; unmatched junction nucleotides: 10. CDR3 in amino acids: CASSKESGRAINEQFF. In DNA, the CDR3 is TGTGCCAGCAGCAAGGAAAGCGGGAGGGCCATCAATGAGCAGTTCTTC.

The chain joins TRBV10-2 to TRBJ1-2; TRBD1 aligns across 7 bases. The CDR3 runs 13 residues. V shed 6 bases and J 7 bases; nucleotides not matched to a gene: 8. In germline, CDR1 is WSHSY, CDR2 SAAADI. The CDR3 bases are TGCGCCAGCAGAGAGACAGGGACCTTTGGCTACACCTTC. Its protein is CASRETGTFGYTF.

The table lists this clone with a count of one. CDR3 loop: CASSHRRTGQHSPLHF. The CDR3 DNA follows: TGCGCCAGCAGCCATCGACGGACGGGACAGCATTCACCCCTCCACTTT. The rearrangement links TRBV4-1 to TRBJ1-6; 7 nucleotides line up with TRBD1. The CDR3 is 16 amino acids. The germline V gene encodes CDR1 MGHRA and CDR2 YSYEKL. The J segment lost 8 bases and the V segment lost 3 bases, leaving 10 bases of the junction unmatched.

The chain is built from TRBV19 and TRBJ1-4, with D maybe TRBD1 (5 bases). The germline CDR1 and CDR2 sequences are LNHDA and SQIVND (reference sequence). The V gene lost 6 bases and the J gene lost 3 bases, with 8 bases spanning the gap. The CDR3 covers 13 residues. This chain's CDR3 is CASSRGANEKLFF. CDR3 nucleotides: TGTGCCAGTAGCCGGGGGGCTAATGAAAAACTGTTTTTT.

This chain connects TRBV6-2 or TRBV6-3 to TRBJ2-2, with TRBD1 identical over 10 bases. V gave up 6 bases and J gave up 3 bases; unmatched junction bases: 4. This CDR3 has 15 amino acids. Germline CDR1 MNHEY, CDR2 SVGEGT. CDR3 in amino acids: CASSLGTGDTGELFF. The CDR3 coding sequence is TGTGCCAGCAGCCTCGGGACAGGGGACACCGGGGAGCTGTTTTTT.

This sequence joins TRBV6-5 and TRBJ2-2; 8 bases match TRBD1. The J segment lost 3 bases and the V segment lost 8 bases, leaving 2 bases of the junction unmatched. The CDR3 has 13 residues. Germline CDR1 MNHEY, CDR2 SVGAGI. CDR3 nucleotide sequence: TGTGCCAGCCACAGGGGGTACACCGGGGAGCTGTTTTTT. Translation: CASHRGYTGELFF.

CDR3 bases: TGTGCCAGCCGGCCGGGAGGTTTCTACGAGCAGTACTTC. Its protein product is CASRPGGFYEQYF. V gene TRBV28 combines with J gene TRBJ2-7, with 7 bases fitting TRBD2. This CDR3 has 13 residues. Germline loops: CDR1 MDHEN, CDR2 SYDVKM. The V and J ends lost 8 bases and 3 bases, in that order; junction bases with no gene match: 7.

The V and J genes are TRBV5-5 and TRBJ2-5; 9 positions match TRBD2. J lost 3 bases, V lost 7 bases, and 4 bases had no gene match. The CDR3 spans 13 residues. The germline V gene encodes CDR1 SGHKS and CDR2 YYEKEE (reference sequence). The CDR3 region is CASDLAGEETQYF. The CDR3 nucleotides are TGTGCCAGCGATTTAGCGGGGGAAGAGACCCAGTACTTC.

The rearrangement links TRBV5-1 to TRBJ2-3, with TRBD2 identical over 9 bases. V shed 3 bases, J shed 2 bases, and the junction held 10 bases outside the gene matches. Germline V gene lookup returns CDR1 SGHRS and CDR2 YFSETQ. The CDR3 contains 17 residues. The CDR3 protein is CASSSSLPGLATDTQYF. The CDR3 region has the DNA TGCGCCAGCAGCTCCTCCCTACCGGGACTAGCCACAGATACGCAGTATTTT.

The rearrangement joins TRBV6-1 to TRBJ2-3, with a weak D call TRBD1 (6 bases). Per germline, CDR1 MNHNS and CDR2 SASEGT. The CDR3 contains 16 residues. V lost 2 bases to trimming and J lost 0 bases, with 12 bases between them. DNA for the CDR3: TGTGCCAGCAGTGAAACGGGACATTCGAGCACAGATACGCAGTATTTT. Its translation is CASSETGHSSTDTQYF.

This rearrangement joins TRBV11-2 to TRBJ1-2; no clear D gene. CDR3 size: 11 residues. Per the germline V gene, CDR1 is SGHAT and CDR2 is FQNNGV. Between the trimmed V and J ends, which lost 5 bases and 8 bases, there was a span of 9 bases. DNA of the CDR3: TGTGCCAGCAGCCTAGGTGCGGGCTACACCTTC. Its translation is CASSLGAGYTF.

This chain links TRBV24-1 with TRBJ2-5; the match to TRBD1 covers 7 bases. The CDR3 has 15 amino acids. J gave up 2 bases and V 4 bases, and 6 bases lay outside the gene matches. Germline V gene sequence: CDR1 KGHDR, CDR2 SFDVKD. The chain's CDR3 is CATSDPGTAQETQYF. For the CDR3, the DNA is TGTGCCACCAGTGACCCTGGGACAGCTCAAGAGACCCAGTACTTC.

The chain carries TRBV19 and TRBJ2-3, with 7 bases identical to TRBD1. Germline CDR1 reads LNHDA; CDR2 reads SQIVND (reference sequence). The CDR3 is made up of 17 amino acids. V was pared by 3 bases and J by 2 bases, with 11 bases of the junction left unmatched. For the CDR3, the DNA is TGTGCCAGTAGTATGGGCCCCGGACAGGCAAACACAGATACGCAGTATTTT. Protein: CASSMGPGQANTDTQYF.

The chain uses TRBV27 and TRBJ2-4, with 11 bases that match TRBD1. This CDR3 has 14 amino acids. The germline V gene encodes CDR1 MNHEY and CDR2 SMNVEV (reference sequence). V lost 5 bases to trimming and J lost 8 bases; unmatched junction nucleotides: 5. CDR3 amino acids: CASSMGQGVDIQYF. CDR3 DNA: TGTGCCAGCAGTATGGGACAGGGGGTTGACATTCAGTACTTC.

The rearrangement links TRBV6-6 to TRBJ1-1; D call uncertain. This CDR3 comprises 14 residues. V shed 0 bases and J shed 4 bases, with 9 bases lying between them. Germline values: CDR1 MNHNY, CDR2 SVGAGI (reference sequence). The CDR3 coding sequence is TGTGCCAGCAGTTACTCGGCGGTGGGCACTGAAGCTTTCTTT. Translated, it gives CASSYSAVGTEAFF.

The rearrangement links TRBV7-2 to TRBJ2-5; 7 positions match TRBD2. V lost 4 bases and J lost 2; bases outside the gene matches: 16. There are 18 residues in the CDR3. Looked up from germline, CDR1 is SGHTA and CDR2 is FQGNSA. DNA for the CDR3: TGTGCCAGCAGCTCCCTAGGGGCCCGGACTAGAAGGCAAGAGACCCAGTACTTC. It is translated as CASSSLGARTRRQETQYF.